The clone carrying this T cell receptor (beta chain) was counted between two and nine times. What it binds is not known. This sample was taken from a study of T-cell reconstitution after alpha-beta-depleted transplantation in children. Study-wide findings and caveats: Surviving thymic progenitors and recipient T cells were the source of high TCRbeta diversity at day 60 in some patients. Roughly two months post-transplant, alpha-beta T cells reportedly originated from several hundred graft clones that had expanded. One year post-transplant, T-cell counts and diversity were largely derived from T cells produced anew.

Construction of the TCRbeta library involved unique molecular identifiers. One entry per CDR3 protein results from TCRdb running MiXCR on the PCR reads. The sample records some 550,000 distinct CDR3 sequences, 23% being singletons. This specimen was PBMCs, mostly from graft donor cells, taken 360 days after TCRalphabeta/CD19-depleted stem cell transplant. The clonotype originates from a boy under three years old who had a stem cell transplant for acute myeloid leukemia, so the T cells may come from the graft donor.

CDR3 bases: TGTGCCAGCAGTTACATCGGTCCCTACGAGCAGTACTTC. Amino acids: CASSYIGPYEQYF. The V gene is TRBV6-2 or TRBV6-3, the J gene TRBJ2-7; D gene ambiguous. The CDR3 totals 13 residues. Germline V gene data show CDR1 as MNHEY and CDR2 as SVGEGT. Deletions cut 2 bases from V and 2 bases from J, with 7 bases between.